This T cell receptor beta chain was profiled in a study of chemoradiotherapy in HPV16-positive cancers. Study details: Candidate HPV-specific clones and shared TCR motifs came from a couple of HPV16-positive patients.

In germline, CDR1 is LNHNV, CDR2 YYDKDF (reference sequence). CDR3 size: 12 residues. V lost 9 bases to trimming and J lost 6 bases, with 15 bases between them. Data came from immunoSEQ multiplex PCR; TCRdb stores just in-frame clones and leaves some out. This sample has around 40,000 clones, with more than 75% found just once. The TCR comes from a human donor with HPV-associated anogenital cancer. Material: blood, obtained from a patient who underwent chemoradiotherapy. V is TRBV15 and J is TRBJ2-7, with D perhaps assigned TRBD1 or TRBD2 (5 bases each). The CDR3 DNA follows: TGTGCCACGAGGGACCAGATGGGCGAGCAGTACTTC. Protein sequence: CATRDQMGEQYF.